Each of the 18 T cell receptor beta chains below was sequenced from the same sample in a study of T cells in Graves' hyperthyroidism and ophthalmopathy. It was RNA transcripts that yielded the amplified TCR beta CDR3 regions. The HTBI primer set was used in a first-round RT-PCR of the TCR CDR3. TCRdb reprocessed the multiplex PCR reads with MiXCR, giving one entry per CDR3 protein. The table records some 570,000 distinct CDR3 sequences, about 14% of them present only once. The source material was blood. These receptors came from a woman in her late teens or twenties with Graves' ophthalmopathy.

This clonotype was found many times. The chain couples TRBV28 to TRBJ2-5; D tentatively fits TRBD1 or TRBD2 (5 bases each). The germline V gene has CDR1 MDHEN and CDR2 SYDVKM. Trimming stripped 2 bases from V and 3 bases from J, with 10 bases between. CDR3 length equals 14 residues. The CDR3 DNA reads TGTGCCAGCAGTTTACAAGGGACCAAAGAGACCCAGTACTTC. This encodes CASSLQGTKETQYF. The variable domain in full, completed from reference TRBV28 and TRBJ2-5, reads DVKVTQSSRYLVKRTGEKVFLECVQDMDHENMFWYRQDPGLGLRLIYFSYDVKMKEKGDIPEGYSVSREKKERFSLILESASTNQTSMYLCASSLQGTKETQYFGPGTRLLVL.

Turning to this clonotype: A clone one base away is much larger, so this may be a read error. The V call is TRBV6-2 or TRBV6-3, the J call TRBJ2-3, with TRBD1 matching over 8 bases. The V gene's germline CDR1 is MNHEY and CDR2 SVGEGT. The ends lost 2 bases at V and 4 bases at J; junction bases unmatched: 11. The CDR3 length is 17 residues. CDR3 region: CASSYPWTGKRADTQYF. CDR3 sequence (DNA): TGTGCCAGCAGTTACCCTTGGACAGGGAAGAGGGCAGATACGCAGTATTTT.

This clonotype has at least ten counts. This sequence joins TRBV12-3 or TRBV12-4 and TRBJ1-5; perhaps TRBD1 as D (5 bases). This CDR3 is 15 amino acids long. Trimming stripped 0 bases from V and 3 bases from J, with 9 bases between. The CDR3 sequence is CASSLALGPNQPQHF. The CDR3 nucleotides are TGTGCCAGCAGTTTAGCGTTGGGGCCCAATCAGCCCCAGCATTTT.

This clonotype was found a few times. The chain combines TRBV28 with TRBJ1-6, with D uncertain. CDR3 length equals 13 residues. Germline CDR1 is MDHEN and CDR2 is SYDVKM. V gave up 4 bases and J gave up 4 bases, with 5 bases separating them. CDR3 loop: CASSYRYNSPLHF. As DNA, the CDR3 is TGTGCCAGCAGTTACCGGTATAATTCACCCCTCCACTTT. Complete variable domain (other parts from reference TRBV28 and TRBJ1-6): DVKVTQSSRYLVKRTGEKVFLECVQDMDHENMFWYRQDPGLGLRLIYFSYDVKMKEKGDIPEGYSVSREKKERFSLILESASTNQTSMYLCASSYRYNSPLHFGNGTRLTVT.

This clonotype was counted many times. The chain employs TRBV5-1 and TRBJ2-1, with 9 positions matching TRBD2. Germline lookup yields CDR1 SGHRS and CDR2 YFSETQ. V lost 6 bases and J lost 7; bases outside the gene matches: 11. The CDR3 is made up of 15 amino acids. The CDR3 DNA sequence: TGCGCCAGCACCCGCTACGCGGGAGGGAGTAATGAGCAGTTCTTC. It translates to CASTRYAGGSNEQFF.

This clonotype appeared a few times. The V call is TRBV3-1, the J call TRBJ2-2, with D perhaps TRBD1 (6 bases). The CDR3 covers 14 residues. Germline CDR1 and CDR2: LGHDT and YNNKEL (reference sequence). The V and J ends lost 5 bases and 6 bases respectively, with 13 bases between them. The CDR3 here is CASSNTGRPGELFF. The DNA of the CDR3 is TGTGCCAGCAGCAATACAGGGAGACCCGGGGAGCTGTTTTTT.

This clonotype was counted between two and nine times. This chain uses TRBV3-1 with TRBJ2-6; TRBD2 aligns across 7 bases. Trimming at V came to 4 bases and at J to 2 bases, leaving 5 bases not matched to a gene. The germline CDR1 and CDR2 sequences are LGHDT and YNNKEL (reference sequence). CDR3 length: 16 amino acids. This CDR3 reads CASSPSAGAGANVLTF. The DNA for the CDR3 is TGTGCCAGCAGCCCCTCCGCGGGAGCTGGGGCCAACGTCCTGACTTTC.

This clonotype was picked up a small number of times. V usage is TRBV19 and J usage is TRBJ2-7; 9 positions agree with TRBD1. The length of the CDR3 is 18 residues. In germline, CDR1 is LNHDA, CDR2 SQIVND (reference sequence). The trim removed 3 bases at V and 0 bases at J, leaving 12 bases unmatched. CDR3 protein: CASSITLTGTGSSYEQYF. CDR3 DNA sequence: TGTGCCAGTAGTATCACGCTTACCGGGACAGGGTCCTCCTACGAGCAGTACTTC.

The CDR3 bases are TGCAGTGCTACCCCTACCGGGACAGGGGCCGTTACGCAGTATTTT. Residues: CSATPTGTGAVTQYF. The chain is built from TRBV20-1 and TRBJ2-3, with 10 bases that match TRBD1. Germline CDR1 DFQATT, CDR2 SNEGSKA (reference sequence). This CDR3 region has 15 residues. Trimming removed 4 bases from V and 8 bases from J; junction bases left unmatched: 12.

This chain links TRBV12-3 or TRBV12-4 with TRBJ2-1, with TRBD2 identical over 12 bases. The CDR3 is 17 residues long. The J segment lost 10 bases and the V segment lost 4 bases, leaving 14 bases of the junction unmatched. In nucleotides, the CDR3 is TGTGCCAGCAGTTCTCGTATATCTAGCGGGAGGGCCTGGGAGCAGTTCTTC. Its protein is CASSSRISSGRAWEQFF.

With respect to this clonotype: Possible read error: a much larger clone is one base away. The rearrangement links TRBV12-3 or TRBV12-4 to TRBJ2-3; D ambiguous. V was shortened by 7 bases and J by 7 bases, with 12 bases between the two germline ends. CDR3 length: 12 amino acids. The CDR3 spells CASNPPRNTQYF. The CDR3 region has the DNA TGTGCCAGCAACCCACCCAGGAATACGCAGTATTTT.

This clonotype has a count of ten or more. The chain joins TRBV28 to TRBJ1-5; D unresolved. The length of the CDR3 is 12 residues. Trimming stripped 7 bases from V and 0 bases from J, with 4 bases between. Germline V CDR1 and CDR2: MDHEN, SYDVKM. The CDR3 sequence is CASTVSNQPQHF. CDR3 coding DNA: TGTGCCAGCACAGTTAGCAATCAGCCCCAGCATTTT.

This clonotype was recorded at least ten times. The chain carries TRBV30 and TRBJ2-3; no firm D call. Trimming removed 0 bases at V and 0 bases at J, with 10 bases between. In germline, CDR1 is GTSNPN, CDR2 SVGIG (reference sequence). The CDR3 totals 15 residues. The CDR3 coding sequence is TGTGCCTGGAGTGTACGAGGTGCTAGCACAGATACGCAGTATTTT. Translated: CAWSVRGASTDTQYF.

This clonotype was found a few times. As DNA, the CDR3 is TGTGCCAGCAGTCCGGGACTAGCGTACGGTGAGCAGTTCTTC. The encoded protein is CASSPGLAYGEQFF. The chain joins TRBV7-2 to TRBJ2-1, with 10 bases that match TRBD2. Trimming removed 6 bases from V and 9 bases from J; junction bases left unmatched: 8. CDR1 is SGHTA, CDR2 FQGNSA, per germline. This CDR3 is 14 amino acids long. Supplemented by reference TRBV7-2 and TRBJ2-1, the full variable domain reads GAGVSQSPSNKVTEKGKDVELRCDPISGHTALYWYRQSLGQGLEFLIYFQGNSAPDKSGLPSDRFSAERTGGSVSTLTIQRTQQEDSAVYLCASSPGLAYGEQFFGPGTRLTVL.

This clonotype was observed many times. This rearrangement joins TRBV7-2 to TRBJ2-7; D perhaps matches TRBD1 (6 bases). The V and J ends lost 5 bases and 4 bases respectively, with 12 bases between them. The CDR3 spans 13 residues. CDR1 is SGHTA, CDR2 FQGNSA, per germline. The DNA for the CDR3 is TGTGCCAGCAGCATCTTACAGGGATACGAGCAGTACTTC. Residues: CASSILQGYEQYF.

This chain links TRBV27 with TRBJ2-1; D may match TRBD1 or TRBD2 (7 bases each). Trimming shortened V by 4 bases and J by 3 bases, and 16 bases separated the two germline ends. From germline, CDR1 is MNHEY and CDR2 SMNVEV (reference sequence). The CDR3 covers 16 residues. Here the CDR3 DNA reads TGTGCCAGCAGTTATGGGACAGCGGGGAGCTACAATGAGCAGTTCTTC. This codes for CASSYGTAGSYNEQFF.

In this sample, this clonotype turned up many times. The gene calls are TRBV11-2 and TRBJ2-1, with 12 bases identical to TRBD2. The junction had 18 bases not matched to a gene; V was cut back by 4 bases and J by 8 bases. Germline V lookup: CDR1 SGHAT, CDR2 FQNNGV. The CDR3 is made up of 19 amino acids. The CDR3 loop reads CASSWTSGKKIRNKYEQFF. The CDR3 nucleotides read TGTGCCAGCAGCTGGACTAGCGGGAAGAAAATCCGAAATAAATATGAGCAGTTCTTC.

The chain carries TRBV20-1 and TRBJ2-1; 15 bases line up with TRBD2. The CDR3 runs to 16 residues. The junction had 1 base not matched to a gene; V was cut back by 0 bases and J by 4 bases. Germline V CDR1 and CDR2: DFQATT, SNEGSKA (reference sequence). In DNA form, the CDR3 reads TGCAGTGCTAGAGAGGGACTAGCGGGAGGTTACAATGAGCAGTTCTTC. It is translated as CSAREGLAGGYNEQFF.